This section outlines one TCR beta chain sequence together with its context. The antigen is undetermined. This specimen comes from a study of cytomegalovirus exposure and HLA in healthy donors. Overall study results and limits: Later on, an analysis found that several of the most significant clusters appeared to be linked to common viral pathogens, which included parvovirus B19. Immune exposure information available was restricted to CMV serostatus. Most TCR beta V segments were productive about 87% or about 30% of the time in an earlier analysis. The study designated over 150 TCR beta chains cytomegalovirus-associated.

The PCR employed 60 Vbeta primers together with 13 Jbeta primers. TCRdb's table, derived via immunoSEQ multiplex PCR, lists solely in-frame clones and lacks some. The sample includes roughly 73,000 clones, about 81% of them seen just once. Deletions cut 6 bases from V and 7 bases from J, with 9 bases between. Looked up from germline, CDR1 is MDHEN and CDR2 is SYDVKM. The CDR3 contains 12 residues. This sequence originates from a man between 65 and 80 years old in good health and CMV-seronegative. Sequenced input: PBMCs. The V gene is TRBV28, the J gene TRBJ1-4, with D hard to call. The CDR3 spells CASRSPTEKLFF. The DNA of the CDR3 is TGTGCCAGCAGGAGCCCTACTGAAAAACTGTTTTTT.